This TCR beta chain was found in a study of CD8+CD57+ T cells in acquired aplastic anemia. As for the study in general: Isolated CD4+ and CD8+ cells, once sorted, yielded DNA averaging approximately 3 ug.

The sequenced patients had an expansion of CD8+CD57+ cells seen by flow cytometry. The study profiled TCR beta VDJ and CDR3 using genomic DNA as template. TCRdb ran MiXCR on the reads and lists one entry per CDR3 protein. The table includes 150,000 to 200,000 distinct CDR3 sequences, under 55% detected once. Study results and caveats: Patients and controls shared nearly 30 CD8+ CDR3 sequences, which appeared highly expressed in patients and within their immunodominant clones.

Trimming removed 2 bases from V and 7 bases from J, with 21 bases in between. This CDR3 contains 18 residues. Germline values: CDR1 ENHRY, CDR2 SYGVKD. In this sample, this clonotype turned up once. What it binds is unknown. The sequence came from a human donor with aplastic anemia. The sequenced sample consisted of sorted CD4+, CD8+, or CD8+CD57+ T cells (not recorded which) from PBMCs. The chain links TRBV10-3 to TRBJ2-6; tentative D call: TRBD1 (6 bases). In nucleotides, the CDR3 is TGTGCCATCAGTGAGCCAGGGACAAGCTTGTATGGAGCCAACGTCCTGACTTTC. Translation gives CAISEPGTSLYGANVLTF.